The entry below gives a single T cell receptor beta chain sequence along with its context. The sample belongs to a study of CD8 T cells in Susac syndrome. Germline V gives CDR1 SGHDN, CDR2 FVKESK. The CDR3 spans 16 residues. V lost 0 bases to trimming and J lost 2 bases; unmatched junction nucleotides: 4. Reverse transcription of about 0.45 to 1 ug RNA was performed with random hexamers. From the immunoSEQ multiplex PCR reads, TCRdb called clonotypes with MiXCR, one entry per CDR3 protein. The table shows about 200,000 distinct CDR3 sequences, with 95% occurring only once. V and J are TRBV14 and TRBJ2-1; TRBD2 aligns across 7 bases. This clonotype originated in a human donor with multiple sclerosis. Sample: CD4+ T cells from PBMCs. Here the CDR3 reads CASSQDWAGAYNEQFF. CDR3 coding DNA: TGTGCCAGCAGCCAAGATTGGGCGGGAGCCTACAATGAGCAGTTCTTC.